Below are 21 T cell receptor beta chains sequenced from a single sample in a study of blood T cell repertoires in COVID-19. Measured with immunoSEQ multiplex PCR; TCRdb has only the in-frame clones, and not every one. The sample records 89,000 or so clones, roughly 84% being singletons. The sequenced sample was peripheral blood. These receptors all stem from a human donor in a cohort sampled during active COVID-19.

The V call is TRBV30, the J call TRBJ1-1; 8 positions agree with TRBD1. Germline-derived CDR1 and CDR2 are GTSNPN and SVGIG (reference sequence). The CDR3 spans 11 residues. Unmatched junction bases numbered 3, after V lost 2 bases and J lost 10 bases. CDR3 protein: CAWSPGQGAFF. CDR3 DNA sequence: TGTGCCTGGAGTCCCGGACAGGGAGCTTTCTTT.

This chain connects TRBV30 to TRBJ2-7; TRBD1 matches at 10 bases. V shed 7 bases, J shed 5 bases, and the junction held 8 bases outside the gene matches. The CDR3 is 13 residues long. Germline V gene lookup returns CDR1 GTSNPN and CDR2 SVGIG (reference sequence). This chain's CDR3 is CALVRDRGHEQYF. CDR3 DNA: TGTGCCTTGGTAAGGGACAGGGGACACGAGCAGTACTTC.

The V call is TRBV10-3, the J call TRBJ2-2; 7 bases align to TRBD1. The CDR3 loop spans 13 amino acids. Losses at the gene ends were 6 bases for V and 7 bases for J; bases not matched to a gene: 5. CDR1 and CDR2 (germline): ENHRY, SYGVKD. CDR3 amino acids: CAIRVGTDGELFF. In nucleotides, the CDR3 is TGTGCCATCAGAGTTGGGACAGACGGGGAGCTGTTTTTT.

The chain employs TRBV5-4 and TRBJ2-7; 7 positions match TRBD2. Germline CDR1 is SGHNT and CDR2 is YYREEE (reference sequence). The CDR3 covers 14 residues. J lost 7 bases, V lost 3 bases, and 10 bases had no gene match. The CDR3 here is CASSSPGGVGEQYF. DNA for the CDR3: TGTGCCAGCAGCTCCCCTGGGGGGGTAGGGGAGCAGTACTTC.

This clone was detected once. V gene TRBV6-5 combines with J gene TRBJ1-6, with D possibly being TRBD1 (5 bases). CDR3 length: 16 amino acids. Germline values: CDR1 MNHEY, CDR2 SVGAGI. Trimming pared 4 bases from V and 6 bases from J, leaving 16 bases between. CDR3: CASSSAGTLRNSPLHF. The CDR3 DNA reads TGTGCCAGCAGTTCCGCCGGGACTCTTCGTAATTCACCCCTCCACTTT.

This clone was found a few times. This chain joins TRBV6-5 and TRBJ2-5; TRBD1 is a possible D gene (5 bases). The CDR3 contains 13 residues. Germline V gene data show CDR1 as MNHEY and CDR2 as SVGAGI. V was cut by 4 bases and J by 5 bases, with 11 bases left in between. The CDR3 spells CASSSPGLETQYF. In DNA, the CDR3 is TGTGCCAGCAGTTCGCCAGGGTTGGAGACCCAGTACTTC.

The V gene is TRBV7-8, the J gene TRBJ1-1; TRBD1 aligns across 9 bases. CDR1 is SGHVS, CDR2 FQNEAQ, per germline. There are 16 residues in the CDR3. With 1 base clipped from V and 3 bases from J, the junction kept 6 bases outside the gene matches. The DNA for the CDR3 is TGTGCCAGCAGCTTAGTGCCGGGACAGGGCCACACTGAAGCTTTCTTT. Protein: CASSLVPGQGHTEAFF.

The V and J genes are TRBV27 and TRBJ2-5, with a possible D match to TRBD2 (6 bases). Germline CDR1 is MNHEY and CDR2 is SMNVEV (reference sequence). The CDR3 has 13 amino acids. Trimming left V 6 bases short and J 5 bases short, with 13 bases between. The CDR3: CASRRGLGETQYF. For the CDR3, the DNA is TGTGCCAGCAGACGGGGGTTAGGGGAGACCCAGTACTTC.

The sample holds one count of this clone. This rearrangement joins TRBV7-3 to TRBJ2-7, with TRBD1 matching over 11 bases. V was clipped by 2 bases and J by 6 bases; unmatched bases: 6. The germline V gene encodes CDR1 SGHTA and CDR2 FQGTGA. The CDR3 is 15 amino acids. The CDR3 region has the DNA TGTGCCAGCAGCTTATCCGGGACAGGGGGTCGCGAGCAGTACTTC. It encodes CASSLSGTGGREQYF.

The table lists this clone with many counts. The V and J genes are TRBV19 and TRBJ1-5; a weak D match, TRBD1 (6 bases). V dropped 7 bases and J dropped 9 bases, with 19 bases sitting between them. CDR3 length: 14 amino acids. Germline V gene data show CDR1 as LNHDA and CDR2 as SQIVND (reference sequence). CDR3 nucleotides: TGTGCCAGTAACGAACAGGGCTCTGTGGGGCCCCAGCATTTT. Its protein is CASNEQGSVGPQHF.

This clone was detected once. The rearrangement links TRBV4-1 to TRBJ2-7; D is perhaps TRBD2 (5 bases). The CDR3 covers 15 residues. Germline-derived CDR1 and CDR2 are MGHRA and YSYEKL. Deletions cut 4 bases from V and 4 bases from J, with 17 bases between. The CDR3 DNA reads TGCGCCAGCAGCCTTGCCCCATCGACGGGGTACGAGCAGTACTTC. This gives the protein CASSLAPSTGYEQYF.

The rearrangement uses TRBV30 and TRBJ2-7; 9 positions match TRBD1. The germline CDR1 and CDR2 sequences are GTSNPN and SVGIG (reference sequence). This CDR3 region has 17 residues. Trimming took 0 bases from V and 0 from J; bases not matched to a gene: 9. CDR3 DNA sequence: TGTGCCTGGAGTGTATTGAGAGGGACAGGGAGCTCCTACGAGCAGTACTTC. This codes for CAWSVLRGTGSSYEQYF.

The rearrangement links TRBV7-6 to TRBJ2-2; 8 bases fit TRBD1. The length of the CDR3 is 15 residues. The J segment lost 2 bases and the V segment lost 6 bases, leaving 5 bases of the junction unmatched. Germline V gene lookup returns CDR1 SGHVS and CDR2 FNYEAQ. This chain's CDR3 is CASRLQGGNTGELFF. The CDR3 nucleotides read TGTGCCAGCAGGCTACAGGGGGGAAACACCGGGGAGCTGTTTTTT.

The rearrangement links TRBV19 to TRBJ1-1, with D possibly TRBD1 on 5 matching bases. Trimming left V 5 bases short and J 2 bases short, with 18 bases between. This CDR3 contains 16 residues. Germline CDR1 is LNHDA and CDR2 is SQIVND (reference sequence). The CDR3 region has the DNA TGTGCCAGTAGTCTCCGGGGACTAACGGGAAACACTGAAGCTTTCTTT. Protein: CASSLRGLTGNTEAFF.

The chain couples TRBV9 to TRBJ1-1; TRBD1 is a possible D gene (6 bases). Trimming shortened V by 6 bases and J by 2 bases, and 23 bases separated the two germline ends. The CDR3 is 17 amino acids. In germline, CDR1 is SGDLS, CDR2 YYNGEE. The CDR3 DNA follows: TGTGCCAGCAACTCGAACCCAGGGGACGCCTTTAACACTGAAGCTTTCTTT. This codes for CASNSNPGDAFNTEAFF.

The chain carries TRBV9 and TRBJ2-2; 9 positions agree with TRBD2. The CDR3 contains 16 residues. After removal of 0 bases from V and 5 bases from J, the junction contained 5 bases not matched to a gene. Germline CDR1 SGDLS, CDR2 YYNGEE. CDR3 region: CASSVDLAGRTGELFF. The CDR3 DNA reads TGTGCCAGCAGCGTAGATCTAGCGGGAAGGACCGGGGAGCTGTTTTTT.

The CDR3 bases are TGTGCCAGCAGCTTAGACTACTACAATGAGCAGTTCTTC. Protein product: CASSLDYYNEQFF. The chain employs TRBV7-2 and TRBJ2-1; no reliable D call. This CDR3 comprises 13 residues. V shed 1 base and J shed 3 bases, with 4 bases lying between them. CDR1 and CDR2 from the germline V gene are SGHTA and FQGNSA.

This clone was detected only once. The CDR3 loop is CASSVVGTGGRYNEQFF. CDR3 nucleotides: TGTGCCAGCAGCGTAGTCGGGACAGGGGGGAGGTACAATGAGCAGTTCTTC. The chain recombines TRBV9 with TRBJ2-1; 11 bases fit TRBD1. The germline CDR1 and CDR2 sequences are SGDLS and YYNGEE. The J segment lost 4 bases and the V segment lost 0 bases, leaving 6 bases of the junction unmatched. The CDR3 length is 17 residues.

This clone was detected once. This chain links TRBV18 with TRBJ2-2; D remains ambiguous. The CDR3 spans 14 residues. Germline CDR1 is KGHSH and CDR2 is LQKENI. V gave up 3 bases and J gave up 0 bases, with 5 bases separating them. The CDR3 DNA reads TGTGCCAGCTCACCCGTTCCGAACACCGGGGAGCTGTTTTTT. Amino acid sequence: CASSPVPNTGELFF.

This clone occurred many times. V is TRBV7-6 and J is TRBJ2-7, with TRBD1 matching 9 bases. The CDR3 covers 14 residues. CDR1 SGHVS and CDR2 FNYEAQ come from the germline V gene. V lost 4 bases to trimming and J lost 4 bases; unmatched junction nucleotides: 5. The CDR3 protein is CASSSGQGVYEQYF. The CDR3 DNA is TGTGCCAGCAGCTCGGGACAGGGTGTTTACGAGCAGTACTTC.

In DNA form, the CDR3 reads TGTGCCAGCAGCCCGGGGACTAGCGGCTACGAGCAGTACTTC. Translating gives CASSPGTSGYEQYF. This rearrangement joins TRBV5-4 to TRBJ2-7, with 11 bases aligning to TRBD2. The CDR3 has 14 amino acids. Germline V gene lookup returns CDR1 SGHNT and CDR2 YYREEE (reference sequence). With V trimmed by 4 bases and J by 3 bases, 3 bases remained unmatched.